This TCR beta chain came from a study of human T cells and chemical hapten exposure. Whole-study findings and limits: Healthy individuals' immune responses may differ from those of donors, who had alopecia.

Sample time point: patch test 2, 6 weeks after DPC sensitization. As for treatment: therapeutic diphenylcyclopropenone sensitization with weekly scalp DPC. Blood collection happened ahead of applying each patch test. Within the library, unique molecular identifiers were attached to each individual cDNA molecule. MiXCR was run by TCRdb on the RACE reads, yielding one entry per CDR3 protein. The sample consists of approximately 89,000 distinct CDR3 sequences, 6.6% of them appearing once. This clonotype was counted ten times or more. Its antigen remains unidentified. This TCR came from a woman between 25 and 40 years old with alopecia areata. Some clones in this sample may be carry-over from other donors' samples. Sequencing was performed on whole blood, taken in connection with sensitization to the hapten diphenylcyclopropenone (DPC).

CDR3 in DNA: TGTGCCAGCAGCTCTGGGCTGAACACTGAAGCTTTCTTT. It yields the protein CASSSGLNTEAFF. The chain links TRBV6-5 to TRBJ1-1; D unclear. Trimming shortened V by 6 bases and J by 0 bases, and 8 bases separated the two germline ends. The CDR3 contains 13 residues. CDR1 and CDR2 (germline): MNHEY, SVGAGI.